The 30 T cell receptor beta chains in this list originate from one sample, sequenced in a study of PD-1 blockade in classical Hodgkin lymphoma. Specified time point: newly diagnosed, previously untreated cHL patient sample. Purified CD4+ T cells were obtained from thawed PBMCs through magnetic negative selection. Here immunoSEQ multiplex PCR was the method, and the copy in TCRdb shows in-frame clones only, minus some. The data contain about 24,000 clones, about 89% of them singletons. Sequencing used CD4+ T cells from blood. These receptors all come from a human donor with classical Hodgkin lymphoma.

The V call is TRBV18, the J call TRBJ1-1; 8 bases fit TRBD1. Germline-derived CDR1 and CDR2 are KGHSH and LQKENI. The CDR3 contains 12 residues. The V segment lost 3 bases and the J segment 8 bases; nucleotides outside the gene matches: 2. CDR3 sequence: CASSPGQGEAFF. For the CDR3, the DNA is TGTGCCAGCTCACCCGGACAGGGAGAAGCTTTCTTT.

This chain connects TRBV9 to TRBJ2-2; D unclear. The germline V and J ends were trimmed by 2 bases and 3 bases, with 11 bases remaining between them. Germline loops: CDR1 SGDLS, CDR2 YYNGEE. The CDR3 covers 15 residues. The CDR3 nucleotides read TGTGCCAGCAGCGTGGTCGGGTGGGACACCGGGGAGCTGTTTTTT. It yields the protein CASSVVGWDTGELFF.

V and J are TRBV4-3 and TRBJ1-2, with D perhaps matching TRBD1 (5 bases). CDR3 size: 15 residues. The germline V and J ends were trimmed by 0 bases and 0 bases, with 8 bases remaining between them. Germline V gene lookup returns CDR1 LGHNA and CDR2 YSLEER. The CDR3 region is CASSQDWGSNYGYTF. CDR3 sequence (DNA): TGCGCCAGCAGCCAAGATTGGGGGTCTAACTATGGCTACACCTTC.

This sequence joins TRBV7-2 and TRBJ2-6, with D perhaps given as TRBD1 or TRBD2 (6 bases each). The V end was cut by 1 base, the J end by 2 bases, with 9 bases between. The CDR3 has 16 residues. Germline-derived CDR1 and CDR2 are SGHTA and FQGNSA. CDR3 in DNA: TGTGCCAGCAGCTTAGAGGGGGGACCTGGGGCCAACGTCCTGACTTTC. It is translated as CASSLEGGPGANVLTF.

This clone was recorded once. The chain combines TRBV7-2 with TRBJ2-7; 11 bases agree with TRBD1. The CDR3 extends over 17 amino acids. Germline CDR1 reads SGHTA; CDR2 reads FQGNSA. The V gene end was trimmed by 5 bases and the J gene end by 6 bases; junction bases not matched to a gene: 15. The CDR3 region is CASSLETRWTGGAEQYF. For the CDR3, the DNA is TGTGCCAGCAGCCTAGAAACCAGGTGGACAGGGGGCGCCGAGCAGTACTTC.

Turning to this clone: Mismatch with germline at one junction end may stem from a read error. Other DNA variants within this sample encode the same CDR3. J is TRBJ1-2 and V is TRBV5-1; perhaps TRBD1 as D (5 bases). This CDR3 has 14 amino acids. Per the germline V gene, CDR1 is SGHRS and CDR2 is YFSETQ. The DNA of the CDR3 is TGCGCCAGCAGCCGGGACGGGGGGAACTACGGCTACACCTTC. Protein: CASSRDGGNYGYTF.

The chain has TRBV20-1 and TRBJ2-5; the D is unclear. CDR3 size: 11 residues. CDR1 and CDR2 from the germline V gene are DFQATT and SNEGSKA (reference sequence). Deletions cut 3 bases from V and 3 bases from J, with 5 bases between. Here the CDR3 DNA reads TGCAGTGCTAGCGCGGAAGAGACCCAGTACTTC. Amino acid sequence: CSASAEETQYF.

This clone was detected only a few times. This chain links TRBV28 with TRBJ2-1; 8 bases are shared with TRBD1. CDR1 is MDHEN, CDR2 SYDVKM, per germline. Trimming at V came to 6 bases and at J to 9 bases, leaving 4 bases not matched to a gene. CDR3 size: 12 residues. CDR3 in amino acids: CASRPDRAEQFF. The CDR3 coding sequence is TGTGCCAGCAGGCCGGACAGGGCTGAGCAGTTCTTC.

This clone has only a few counts. The genes are TRBV5-6 and TRBJ1-5; D is undetermined. Trimming stripped 1 base from V and 7 bases from J, with 12 bases between. CDR3 length: 14 amino acids. CDR1 and CDR2 (germline): SGHDT, YYEEEE. The CDR3 here is CASSLQLAVQPQHF. CDR3 sequence (DNA): TGTGCCAGCAGCTTGCAACTGGCGGTACAGCCCCAGCATTTT. Together with reference TRBV5-6 and TRBJ1-5, the CDR3 gives the full variable domain: DAGVTQSPTHLIKTRGQQVTLRCSPKSGHDTVSWYQQALGQGPQFIFQYYEEEERQRGNFPDRFSGHQFPNYSSELNVNALLLGDSALYLCASSLQLAVQPQHFGDGTRLSIL.

This sequence joins TRBV30 and TRBJ1-5, with D perhaps matching TRBD1 (5 bases). V shed 1 base and J shed 1 base, with 5 bases lying between them. The CDR3 spans 13 residues. Germline V gene data show CDR1 as GTSNPN and CDR2 as SVGIG (reference sequence). The CDR3 here is CAWSGGSNQPQHF. CDR3 DNA sequence: TGTGCCTGGAGTGGGGGGAGCAATCAGCCCCAGCATTTT.

The J gene is TRBJ2-3, the V gene TRBV5-1; TRBD2 aligns across 13 bases. Germline loops: CDR1 SGHRS, CDR2 YFSETQ. The CDR3 sequence is 20 residues long. Trimming at V came to 0 bases and at J to 5 bases, leaving 15 bases not matched to a gene. The CDR3 loop reads CASSLVLQTLLAGGRDTQYF. DNA of the CDR3: TGCGCCAGCAGCTTGGTACTCCAAACACTACTAGCGGGGGGGCGAGATACGCAGTATTTT.

J is TRBJ2-2 and V is TRBV10-1, with D tentatively TRBD1 or TRBD2 (5 bases each). CDR1 is WNHNN, CDR2 SYGVQD, per germline (reference sequence). CDR3 size: 14 residues. The V gene lost 8 bases and the J gene lost 0 bases, with 10 bases spanning the gap. The CDR3 sequence: CASPGPTNTGELFF. For the CDR3, the DNA is TGCGCCAGCCCGGGACCAACGAACACCGGGGAGCTGTTTTTT.

This sequence joins TRBV19 and TRBJ2-5; 8 positions match TRBD1. The CDR3 loop spans 13 amino acids. The V segment lost 5 bases and the J segment 5 bases; nucleotides outside the gene matches: 4. Germline V gene lookup returns CDR1 LNHDA and CDR2 SQIVND (reference sequence). The CDR3 nucleotides are TGTGCCAGTAGTTGGACAGGGAGGGAGACCCAGTACTTC. Amino acid sequence: CASSWTGRETQYF.

This clone was found once. The chain couples TRBV5-1 to TRBJ2-5; TRBD1 aligns across 8 bases. The ends lost 4 bases at V and 1 base at J; junction bases unmatched: 9. Germline-derived CDR1 and CDR2 are SGHRS and YFSETQ. The CDR3 has 16 amino acids. The chain's CDR3 is CASSTSGGVIQETQYF. The CDR3 DNA follows: TGCGCCAGCAGCACCTCAGGGGGCGTTATCCAAGAGACCCAGTACTTC. The full variable domain, its missing parts supplied by reference TRBV5-1 and TRBJ2-5, is KAGVTQTPRYLIKTRGQQVTLSCSPISGHRSVSWYQQTPGQGLQFLFEYFSETQRNKGNFPGRFSGRQFSNSRSEMNVSTLELGDSALYLCASSTSGGVIQETQYFGPGTRLLVL.

The chain is built from TRBV5-1 and TRBJ1-2, with D possibly being TRBD1 (5 bases). The germline gives CDR1 SGHRS, CDR2 YFSETQ. V was shortened by 4 bases and J by 5 bases, with 18 bases between the two germline ends. This CDR3 is built from 15 residues. The CDR3 sequence: CASSARDGSRYGYTF. In nucleotides, the CDR3 is TGCGCCAGCAGCGCCAGGGATGGGAGCCGATATGGCTACACCTTC.

This clone was detected only once. CDR3 in DNA: TGTGCCAGCAGCCCGCAAGGAGACAGGACTGATGAAGCTTTCTTT. This sequence encodes CASSPQGDRTDEAFF. The rearrangement uses TRBV4-2 and TRBJ1-1; a possible D gene is TRBD1 (6 bases). This CDR3 has 15 residues. Per the germline V gene, CDR1 is LGHNA and CDR2 is YNFKEQ. V was pared by 4 bases and J by 7 bases, with 19 bases between.

The chain combines TRBV19 with TRBJ1-2, with 7 bases lining up with TRBD1. CDR1 and CDR2 (germline): LNHDA, SQIVND (reference sequence). The CDR3 is made up of 15 amino acids. Trimming cost V 8 bases and J 4 bases; bases outside gene matches: 13. The CDR3 coding sequence is TGTGCCAGTTTCGAAAGGGGGCGAATGCCCTATGGCTACACCTTC. It specifies CASFERGRMPYGYTF.

The V call is TRBV6-5, the J call TRBJ2-7; D not certain. The CDR3 spans 13 residues. Per germline, CDR1 MNHEY and CDR2 SVGAGI. V lost 0 bases, J lost 4 bases, and 7 bases lay in between. The DNA for the CDR3 is TGTGCCAGCAGTTACTCGATCGGGTACGAGCAGTACTTC. Protein product: CASSYSIGYEQYF.

The V call is TRBV28, the J call TRBJ1-1; no firm D call. Germline CDR1 MDHEN, CDR2 SYDVKM. The CDR3 is 14 amino acids. Trimming stripped 8 bases from V and 1 base from J, with 14 bases between. The CDR3 protein is CASSGLGWNTEAFF. The CDR3 bases are TGTGCCAGCTCCGGGCTTGGCTGGAACACTGAAGCTTTCTTT.

This chain connects TRBV30 to TRBJ2-6, with D hard to call. There are 16 residues in the CDR3. V was shortened by 0 bases and J by 1 base, with 10 bases between the two germline ends. CDR1 GTSNPN and CDR2 SVGIG come from the germline V gene (reference sequence). The CDR3 loop reads CAWSVLLGSGANVLTF. For the CDR3, the DNA is TGTGCCTGGAGTGTACTGCTAGGGTCTGGGGCCAACGTCCTGACTTTC.

This rearrangement joins TRBV6-1 to TRBJ1-1, with D possibly being TRBD1 (6 bases). The CDR3 consists of 14 residues. Germline-derived CDR1 and CDR2 are MNHNS and SASEGT. Trimming stripped 6 bases from V and 5 bases from J, with 16 bases between. Written as DNA, the CDR3 is TGTGCCAGCAGCCCCTATTACAGGGATACTGAAGCTTTCTTT. It translates to CASSPYYRDTEAFF.

V gene TRBV4-1 combines with J gene TRBJ1-1, with 7 nucleotides matching TRBD1. The trim removed 1 base at V and 2 bases at J, leaving 10 bases unmatched. The CDR3 has 17 residues. CDR1 is MGHRA and CDR2 is YSYEKL in the germline V gene. Here the CDR3 DNA reads TGCGCCAGCAGCCAAGGTCGGGGACAGTCAATCAACACTGAAGCTTTCTTT. The encoded protein is CASSQGRGQSINTEAFF.

The gene calls are TRBV5-1 and TRBJ2-3; D call uncertain. The CDR3 sequence is 13 residues long. Germline CDR1 reads SGHRS; CDR2 reads YFSETQ. V dropped 0 bases and J dropped 2 bases, with 4 bases sitting between them. The CDR3 DNA is TGCGCCAGCAGCTTGGCCCACACAGATACGCAGTATTTT. Amino acid sequence: CASSLAHTDTQYF. Using reference TRBV5-1 and TRBJ2-3 for the parts outside the CDR3, the full variable domain is KAGVTQTPRYLIKTRGQQVTLSCSPISGHRSVSWYQQTPGQGLQFLFEYFSETQRNKGNFPGRFSGRQFSNSRSEMNVSTLELGDSALYLCASSLAHTDTQYFGPGTRLTVL.

The chain carries TRBV6-5 and TRBJ2-7, with a tentative D call TRBD1 (6 bases). The CDR3 has 12 amino acids. Trimming removed 5 bases at V and 6 bases at J, with 11 bases between. Germline V lookup: CDR1 MNHEY, CDR2 SVGAGI. CDR3 region: CASSLRGGEQYF. For the CDR3, the DNA is TGTGCCAGCAGTCTCAGGGGTGGCGAGCAGTACTTC.

The rearrangement uses TRBV5-6 and TRBJ1-5, with unresolved D. The germline V gene encodes CDR1 SGHDT and CDR2 YYEEEE. The CDR3 is 13 amino acids. Between the trimmed V and J ends, which lost 2 bases and 3 bases, there was a span of 6 bases. The CDR3 here is CASSLRANQPQHF. The CDR3 DNA sequence: TGTGCCAGCAGCTTAAGGGCCAATCAGCCCCAGCATTTT.

The chain combines TRBV28 with TRBJ1-5; TRBD1 aligns across 8 bases. Germline lookup yields CDR1 MDHEN and CDR2 SYDVKM. The trim removed 6 bases at V and 4 bases at J, leaving 5 bases unmatched. The CDR3 length is 14 residues. In DNA, the CDR3 is TGTGCCAGCAGCCCTGGGACAGGAAATCAGCCCCAGCATTTT. It yields the protein CASSPGTGNQPQHF.

The chain has TRBV6-5 and TRBJ2-7; 7 bases are a match to TRBD1. The CDR3 spans 13 residues. V shed 5 bases and J 3 bases; nucleotides not matched to a gene: 4. Per germline, CDR1 MNHEY and CDR2 SVGAGI. CDR3 loop: CASSPRQGYEQYF. The DNA of the CDR3 is TGTGCCAGCAGTCCAAGACAGGGCTACGAGCAGTACTTC.

The rearrangement joins TRBV5-1 to TRBJ1-2, with D perhaps matching TRBD1 (5 bases). Germline V gene lookup returns CDR1 SGHRS and CDR2 YFSETQ. This CDR3 has 15 amino acids. The V end was cut by 0 bases, the J end by 8 bases, with 17 bases between. The CDR3 is CASSLVFQGPGGYTF. CDR3 coding DNA: TGCGCCAGCAGCTTGGTGTTTCAGGGTCCGGGCGGCTACACCTTC.

V gene TRBV7-3 combines with J gene TRBJ2-2; TRBD1 matches 8 bases. In germline, CDR1 is SGHTA, CDR2 FQGTGA. V shed 5 bases and J 4 bases; nucleotides not matched to a gene: 6. This CDR3 region has 15 residues. The CDR3: CASSEQGAGTGELFF. Written as DNA, the CDR3 is TGTGCCAGCAGCGAGCAGGGGGCGGGCACCGGGGAGCTGTTTTTT.

The chain carries TRBV30 and TRBJ2-7; no definite D call. V was trimmed by 2 bases and J by 7 bases, leaving 9 bases between them. The CDR3 extends over 11 amino acids. Germline V CDR1 and CDR2: GTSNPN, SVGIG (reference sequence). The CDR3 is CAWSLQSEQYF. As DNA, the CDR3 is TGTGCCTGGAGTCTACAGAGTGAGCAGTACTTC.